This TCR beta chain is from a study of blood T cell repertoires in COVID-19 (dated by TCRdb to about 2020). For the study in its entirety: Samples covering the acute and convalescent phases of COVID-19 were provided by collaborators in the United States, Italy and Spain. Subjects who had been exposed to COVID-19, were actively infected with it, or had recovered from it provided the deeply sampled blood TCRbeta repertoires that made up the dataset. The repertoires were made available in a free public database intended to serve as a resource for research on the immune response to SARS-CoV-2. Where HLA class I and class II types were available, the types were taken from metadata supplied by the sample provider, not from assay-based typing. The material from the prospective study consisted of cDNA or gDNA derived from T cells, B-cell-depleted T cells, or PBMCs. The samples were drawn from the first 160 participants of the ongoing ImmuneRACE study and from 1,254 subjects provided by 6 global collaborators. The sample metadata nearly always contained a de-identified subject ID, COVID-19 status, age in years and sex. What the study reported, not specific to this receptor: How much clinical and demographic metadata was included differed by source and by participant, and the metadata was provided uncurated.

CDR1 SEHNR and CDR2 FQNEAQ were looked up in the germline V gene (reference sequence). Trimming at the junction amounts to 1 base on V and 8 bases on J, and the germline ends lie 11 bases apart. The CDR3 sequence holds 14 residues, the cysteine and phenylalanine included. The sequence is cut down to CDR3 DNA, 42 bases in frame from base 1. Each collaborating institution followed its own protocols to collect whole blood in K2EDTA tubes. For TCRbeta analysis, collaborators shipped samples as frozen whole blood, isolated PBMCs, or DNA extracted from either of those sample types. TCRbeta CDR3 regions were amplified from genomic DNA by means of the immunoSEQ Assay, a bias-controlled multiplex PCR. The original methods were these. The number of nucleated cells in each sample was estimated by amplification of reference gene primers within the assay. To quantify the absolute abundance of each unique TCRbeta CDR3 rearrangement, sequence reads were collapsed and filtered. For each sample, productive Simpson clonality was calculated by taking the square root of Simpson's diversity index across productive rearrangements. The table was pulled from immuneACCESS by TCRdb, which kept in-frame rearrangements only. Such tables lose some clones; where checked, under half of the loss comes from unresolved V genes, and the rest has no known cause. The V and J calls and the clone size are those of that table, but D and trimming were determined from the DNA. This sample has tens of thousands of clones in its table, and roughly 80% of those were observed once. The ten biggest clones cover around 3% of the sample.

This clone was detected a few times. Its antigen remains undetermined. No qualities accompany the bases; no much larger clone lies one base away. The source material was peripheral blood. The chain was built from TRBV7-9 and TRBJ1-4, with no confidently assigned D gene. This sequence originates from a man aged 50-60 years with acute or convalescent COVID-19. The bases are TGTGCCAGCAGCTTAGGGGAGGCAAACGAAAAACTGTTTTTT. This sequence encodes CASSLGEANEKLFF.